This is a list of T cell receptor beta chains from one sample in a study of response to subunit inactivated influenza vaccine. Each CDR3 protein is one row after TCRdb ran MiXCR on the RT-PCR reads. The sample lists some 480,000 distinct CDR3 sequences; approximately 11% were seen once. Specimen: PBMCs from blood, collected about 6 weeks after vaccination. The receptors originated from a man aged 50 or older who received an inactivated influenza vaccine. Both conserved end residues are part of each CDR3. D genes are given only for firm matches. Not every row has a clone size; where given, it reads once, few, many or a size class.

TRBD2	TRBV5-1	13	.	TRBJ2-1	CASSLAGLSEQFF	TGCGCCAGCAGCCTAGCGGGACTGAGTGAGCAGTTCTTC
.	TRBV10-3	13	many	TRBJ1-5	CAISESGNQPQHF	TGTGCCATCAGTGAGTCTGGCAATCAGCCCCAGCATTTT
TRBD2	TRBV20-1	14	many	TRBJ2-7	CSAFPAGVFYEQYF	TGCAGTGCCTTCCCAGCGGGAGTGTTCTACGAGCAGTACTTC
.	TRBV5-1	15	few	TRBJ2-3	CASSLVSGTTDTQYF	TGCGCCAGCAGCTTGGTCAGCGGAACCACAGATACGCAGTATTTT
TRBD2	TRBV9	14	many	TRBJ2-1	CASSVGGGDNEQFF	TGTGCCAGCAGCGTAGGCGGGGGAGACAATGAGCAGTTCTTC
.	TRBV6-5	13	.	TRBJ2-1	CASSWGPWSEQFF	TGTGCCAGCAGTTGGGGACCTTGGTCTGAGCAGTTCTTC
.	TRBV6-5	12	many	TRBJ2-2	CASSYGAGELFF	TGTGCCAGCAGTTATGGGGCCGGGGAGCTGTTTTTT
.	TRBV27	14	.	TRBJ1-2	CASSHGTGNYGYTF	TGTGCCAGCAGCCACGGGACGGGCAACTATGGCTACACCTTC
.	TRBV7-9	14	.	TRBJ2-3	CASSFGQRTDTQYF	TGTGCCAGCAGCTTCGGCCAGCGCACAGATACGCAGTATTTT
.	TRBV5-1	15	many	TRBJ2-5	CASSPAGTPEETQYF	TGCGCCAGCAGCCCGGCCGGGACGCCAGAAGAGACCCAGTACTTC
TRBD1	TRBV10-3	14	many	TRBJ2-2	CAISEAGGTGELFF	TGTGCCATCAGTGAAGCAGGGGGCACCGGGGAGCTGTTTTTT
.	TRBV6-5	14	many	TRBJ2-7	CASSWALAGHEQYF	TGTGCCAGCAGTTGGGCTCTCGCAGGCCACGAGCAGTACTTC
TRBD1	TRBV6-1	14	.	TRBJ1-1	CASSPTGRLTEAFF	TGTGCCAGCAGTCCGACAGGGCGGTTAACTGAAGCTTTCTTT
.	TRBV6-1	13	.	TRBJ2-7	CASNLFSSYEQYF	TGTGCCAGCAACCTTTTTAGCTCCTACGAGCAGTACTTC
.	TRBV20-1	13	.	TRBJ1-5	CSASWHSNQPQHF	TGCAGTGCTAGCTGGCATAGCAATCAGCCCCAGCATTTT
.	TRBV2	14	many	TRBJ2-5	CASSENGAQETQYF	TGTGCCAGCAGTGAGAACGGGGCCCAAGAGACCCAGTACTTC
TRBD1	TRBV2	20	.	TRBJ2-6	CASSEALLGTGGSGANVLTF	TGTGCCAGCAGTGAAGCGCTTCTCGGGACAGGGGGCTCTGGGGCCAACGTCCTGACTTTC
.	TRBV5-1	14	many	TRBJ2-7	CASSLSGTAYEQYF	TGCGCCAGCAGCCTATCCGGGACCGCCTACGAGCAGTACTTC
TRBD2	TRBV5-4	13	few	TRBJ2-3	CASQRGGTDTQYF	TGTGCCAGCCAGCGGGGGGGCACAGATACGCAGTATTTT
TRBD1	TRBV5-8	12	many	TRBJ2-1	CASSSQTGIKFF	TGTGCCAGCAGCTCTCAGACAGGGATAAAGTTCTTC
TRBD2	TRBV20-1	13	.	TRBJ2-3	CSCGTSETDTQYF	TGCAGCTGCGGGACTAGCGAAACAGATACGCAGTATTTT
.	TRBV20-1	15	few	TRBJ2-5	CSASPSPSYRETQYF	TGCAGTGCTAGCCCCTCCCCTAGCTACCGGGAGACCCAGTACTTC
.	TRBV7-2	14	few	TRBJ1-2	CASSSPRETRGYTF	TGTGCCAGCAGCTCCCCCAGGGAAACCAGGGGCTACACCTTC
TRBD1	TRBV6-1	14	.	TRBJ2-3	CASGQTGATDTQYF	TGTGCCAGCGGGCAGACAGGGGCCACAGATACGCAGTATTTT
.	TRBV6-2/TRBV6-3	15	.	TRBJ2-7	CASSSPTRTAFEQYF	TGTGCCAGCAGTAGCCCCACCCGGACCGCTTTCGAGCAGTACTTC
.	TRBV2	15	.	TRBJ2-7	CASSEYSGDADEQYF	TGTGCCAGCAGTGAATACTCCGGGGACGCAGACGAGCAGTACTTC
.	TRBV10-3	13	.	TRBJ2-2	CAISARDTGELFF	TGTGCCATCAGTGCTAGGGACACCGGGGAGCTGTTTTTT
.	TRBV6-5	14	.	TRBJ1-5	CASSYYSSYQPQHF	TGTGCCAGCAGTTACTATAGCAGTTATCAGCCCCAGCATTTT
.	TRBV2	13	.	TRBJ2-3	CASTGQRTDTQYF	TGTGCCAGCACCGGACAGCGAACAGATACGCAGTATTTT
TRBD1	TRBV7-2	14	.	TRBJ2-5	CASSPDRGPGTQYF	TGTGCCAGCAGCCCGGACAGGGGGCCGGGGACCCAGTACTTC
TRBD2	TRBV6-1	15	.	TRBJ2-7	CASGELAGNSYEQYF	TGTGCCAGCGGGGAACTAGCGGGAAACTCCTACGAGCAGTACTTC
.	TRBV4-1	16	few	TRBJ2-5	CASSQDPGPTWETQYF	TGCGCCAGCAGCCAAGATCCGGGACCCACATGGGAGACCCAGTACTTC
.	TRBV15	13	few	TRBJ2-7	CATRADRIYEQYF	TGTGCCACCCGGGCGGATAGGATCTACGAGCAGTACTTC
.	TRBV7-2	12	many	TRBJ2-2	CASSSRTGELFF	TGTGCCAGCAGCTCTAGGACCGGGGAGCTGTTTTTT
.	TRBV7-3	13	many	TRBJ2-1	CASSRSSYNEQFF	TGTGCCAGCAGCCGTAGCTCCTACAATGAGCAGTTCTTC
.	TRBV20-1	14	few	TRBJ2-7	CSAPQGSSFYEQYF	TGCAGTGCTCCCCAGGGGTCCTCCTTCTACGAGCAGTACTTC
TRBD2	TRBV27	17	.	TRBJ2-3	CASSFSSSGTRTDTQYF	TGTGCCAGCAGTTTCTCTTCTAGCGGAACCCGCACAGATACGCAGTATTTT
.	TRBV20-1	16	many	TRBJ2-3	CSARDSHRSSTDTQYF	TGCAGTGCTAGAGATAGTCACCGGTCTAGCACAGATACGCAGTATTTT
.	TRBV12-3/TRBV12-4	14	few	TRBJ2-7	CASSHSTDSYEQYF	TGTGCCAGCAGCCATTCGACAGACTCCTACGAGCAGTACTTC
.	TRBV4-1	15	.	TRBJ1-2	CASSQGGGESYGYTF	TGCGCCAGCAGCCAAGGCGGGGGAGAGTCCTATGGCTACACCTTC
.	TRBV2	13	.	TRBJ2-1	CASSEGRYNEQFF	TGTGCCAGCAGTGAAGGACGGTACAATGAGCAGTTCTTC
TRBD1	TRBV6-5	16	few	TRBJ1-3	CASSYGGRGPGNTIYF	TGTGCCAGCAGTTACGGAGGCAGGGGGCCTGGAAACACCATATATTTT
.	TRBV20-1	15	.	TRBJ2-2	CSARAQGINTGELFF	TGCAGTGCTAGAGCTCAGGGGATAAACACCGGGGAGCTGTTTTTT
TRBD1	TRBV12-3/TRBV12-4	15	.	TRBJ1-5	CASSLGQGAGQPQHF	TGTGCCAGCAGTTTAGGACAGGGGGCGGGTCAGCCCCAGCATTTT
TRBD1	TRBV9	16	few	TRBJ1-1	CASSDTLDRGDTEAFF	TGTGCCAGCAGCGACACTTTAGACAGGGGAGACACTGAAGCTTTCTTT
TRBD2	TRBV7-9	16	.	TRBJ2-7	CASSLGLAGGLYEQYF	TGTGCCAGCAGCCTCGGACTAGCGGGAGGACTCTACGAGCAGTACTTC
.	TRBV20-1	14	few	TRBJ2-1	CSAAGGLIPNEQFF	TGCAGTGCTGCTGGGGGGCTTATCCCCAATGAGCAGTTCTTC
.	TRBV4-2	16	once	TRBJ2-7	CASSQTPNRATYEQYF	TGTGCCAGCAGCCAAACCCCCAACAGGGCCACCTACGAGCAGTACTTC
.	TRBV6-1	15	few	TRBJ2-4	CASSPVAVAKNIQYF	TGTGCCAGCAGCCCAGTGGCGGTAGCCAAAAACATTCAGTACTTC
.	TRBV11-3	14	few	TRBJ2-2	CASSPDSYTGELFF	TGTGCCAGCAGCCCTGACTCATACACCGGGGAGCTGTTTTTT